A few counts support the clone carrying this T cell receptor (beta chain). What it binds is not known. RNA transcripts provided the source from which TCR beta CDR3 regions were amplified. TCR CDR3 regions were first amplified by RT-PCR with HTBI primers. TCRdb re-called the multiplex PCR reads with MiXCR, one entry per CDR3 protein. The sample has approximately 30,000 distinct CDR3 sequences; under 65% are singletons. Germline CDR1 reads MDHEN; CDR2 reads SYDVKM. Trimming took 2 bases from V and 6 from J, leaving 4 bases between them. There are 12 residues in the CDR3. The record originates from a study of T cells in Graves' hyperthyroidism and ophthalmopathy. General study findings and limits: Through a model of 13 V-J features, ophthalmopathy was separated from stable hyperthyroidism.

Isolation of PBMCs was performed on approximately 10 ml fresh peripheral blood. The TCR comes from a woman aged 40 to 49 with Graves' ophthalmopathy. Material for sequencing was blood. This chain uses TRBV28 with TRBJ1-4; unclear D gene. CDR3 residues: CASSLAYEKLFF. DNA of the CDR3: TGTGCCAGCAGTTTAGCCTATGAAAAACTGTTTTTT.